Sequencing of this T cell receptor beta chain was carried out in a study of human T cells and chemical hapten exposure. This clonotype appeared a few times. Time point denoted: patch test 1, 2 weeks after DPC sensitization. The treatment was: therapeutic diphenylcyclopropenone sensitization with weekly scalp DPC. Venepuncture was done earlier than the placement of each patch test. Each cDNA molecule in the library carried unique molecular identifiers. In TCRdb, the RACE reads were re-called with MiXCR into one record per CDR3 protein. In the table there are about 110,000 distinct CDR3 sequences, approximately 11% of which are singletons. The sample here was whole blood, taken in connection with sensitization to the hapten diphenylcyclopropenone (DPC). This receptor was identified in a woman aged 40 to 50 with alopecia areata. Some clones in this sample may be carry-over from other donors' samples.

CDR3: CASSPPSGGAEETQYF. The CDR3 bases are TGTGCCAGCTCACCACCGAGCGGGGGGGCCGAAGAGACCCAGTACTTC. V usage is TRBV18 and J usage is TRBJ2-5; TRBD2 aligns across 10 bases. The CDR3 runs to 16 residues. CDR1 is KGHSH, CDR2 LQKENI, per germline. The V gene end was trimmed by 0 bases and the J gene end by 3 bases; junction bases not matched to a gene: 4.